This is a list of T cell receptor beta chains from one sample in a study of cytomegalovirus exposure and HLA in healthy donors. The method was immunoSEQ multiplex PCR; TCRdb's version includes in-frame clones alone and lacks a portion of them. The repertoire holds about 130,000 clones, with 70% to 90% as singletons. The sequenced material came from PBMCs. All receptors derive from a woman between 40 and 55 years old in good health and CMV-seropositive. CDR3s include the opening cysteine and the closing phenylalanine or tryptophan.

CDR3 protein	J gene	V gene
CASSPVVGSTEAFF	TRBJ1-1	TRBV7-3
CASSVAGGDITGELFF	TRBJ2-2	TRBV9
CASSWVQGASEQYF	TRBJ2-7	TRBV5-4
CASSLTNLSCEQYF	TRBJ2-7	TRBV6-1
CASSYDSGTGELFF	TRBJ2-2	TRBV6-5
CASSQDETAGVGGTDTQYF	TRBJ2-3	TRBV4-2
CASSVGPVSSYNEQFF	TRBJ2-1	TRBV9
CASRTGPGSYNEQFF	TRBJ2-1	TRBV27
CASNWGEGEKLFF	TRBJ1-4	TRBV6-1
CASSLDRGGEKLFF	TRBJ1-4	TRBV28
CASSADGRGRETQYF	TRBJ2-5	TRBV9
CASSTSGTGNEKLFF	TRBJ1-4	TRBV5-1
CASSLDGVNANTGELFF	TRBJ2-2	TRBV13